The rows below give T cell receptor beta chains drawn from one sample of a study of CD8+ T cells in alopecia areata. The table came from immunoSEQ multiplex PCR; TCRdb's copy has only in-frame clones and leaves some out. This table holds hundreds of thousands of clones, under 70% found once. The material was CD4+ T cells sorted from blood, obtained between weeks 44 and 45, from a patient treated with tofacitinib. Receptors originate from a human donor with alopecia areata. CDR3s include the opening cysteine and the closing phenylalanine or tryptophan. The D gene is left open where the match is weak. Size tells how often a clone was seen (once, few, many) or the class of an expanded clone, and some rows leave it out.

J gene | D gene | clone size | V gene | CDR3 protein | CDR3 DNA
TRBJ1-1 | TRBD1 | . | TRBV29-1 | CSARTGQMNTEAFF | TGCAGCGCTCGGACAGGTCAAATGAACACTGAAGCTTTCTTT
TRBJ1-2 | . | . | TRBV20-1 | CSARVGTGYTF | TGCAGTGCTAGAGTGGGGACGGGCTACACCTTC
TRBJ1-6 | . | . | TRBV30 | CAWMGGGSYNSPLHF | TGTGCCTGGATGGGTGGAGGCTCCTATAATTCACCCCTCCACTTT
TRBJ2-3 | . | . | TRBV10-2 | CASSDRDTQYF | TGCGCCAGCAGCGATCGGGATACGCAGTATTTT
TRBJ2-5 | . | . | TRBV29-1 | CSVALETQYF | TGCAGCGTTGCTCTAGAGACCCAGTACTTC
TRBJ1-4 | TRBD1 | . | TRBV15 | CATSRGTGRDATNEKLFF | TGTGCCACCAGCCGCGGGACAGGGCGGGACGCAACTAATGAAAAACTGTTTTTT
TRBJ2-3 | . | . | TRBV29-1 | CSVEEVAYTDTQYF | TGCAGCGTTGAAGAGGTGGCCTACACAGATACGCAGTATTTT
TRBJ1-1 | . | few | TRBV4-1 | CASSQEIPGVLNTEAFF | TGCGCCAGCAGCCAAGAGATACCGGGTGTTTTGAACACTGAAGCTTTCTTT
TRBJ1-2 | TRBD1 | . | TRBV9 | CASSVGTGEIYGYTF | TGTGCCAGCAGCGTAGGGACAGGGGAGATCTATGGCTACACCTTC
TRBJ1-1 | . | . | TRBV30 | CAWRYQKNTEAFF | TGTGCCTGGAGATATCAGAAGAACACTGAAGCTTTCTTT
TRBJ2-4 | TRBD2 | . | TRBV7-9 | CASTEIRSGLVGPIQYF | TGTGCCAGCACCGAAATTAGAAGTGGACTAGTTGGCCCCATTCAGTACTTC
TRBJ2-2 | . | . | TRBV27 | CASSAAVVGTGELFF | TGTGCCAGCAGTGCCGCGGTGGTGGGCACCGGGGAGCTGTTTTTT
TRBJ2-1 | . | . | TRBV28 | CASSFVFNEQFF | TGTGCCAGCAGTTTTGTCTTCAATGAGCAGTTCTTC
TRBJ1-1 | . | . | TRBV30 | CAWSAGGPSQAFF | TGTGCCTGGAGTGCTGGGGGGCCCTCTCAAGCTTTCTTT
TRBJ1-2 | . | few | TRBV12-5 | CASGQDKAYGYTF | TGTGCTAGTGGTCAGGACAAGGCGTATGGCTACACCTTC
TRBJ2-5 | TRBD1 | few | TRBV6-5 | CASSETGQGGTQYF | TGTGCCAGCAGTGAAACAGGACAGGGGGGGACCCAGTACTTC
TRBJ2-3 | . | . | TRBV29-1 | CSVNQGDTQYF | TGCAGCGTCAATCAAGGGGATACGCAGTATTTT
TRBJ2-3 | TRBD2 | few | TRBV2 | CASGEGSATDTQYF | TGTGCCAGCGGGGAGGGCTCTGCCACAGATACGCAGTATTTT
TRBJ2-1 | TRBD2 | . | TRBV30 | CAWSKGLAGGRYEQFF | TGTGCCTGGAGTAAAGGTTTAGCGGGGGGGAGATATGAGCAGTTCTTC
TRBJ2-5 | TRBD1 | . | TRBV7-3 | CASSLTGSRETQYF | TGTGCCAGCAGCTTGACAGGGTCGCGGGAGACCCAGTACTTC
TRBJ2-1 | TRBD2 | . | TRBV5-4 | CASSLGASGGHNEQFF | TGTGCCAGCAGCTTGGGGGCTAGCGGGGGCCACAATGAGCAGTTCTTC
TRBJ1-2 | TRBD1 | few | TRBV29-1 | CSVPRQGSGLGYTF | TGCAGCGTGCCTAGACAGGGTTCAGGATTGGGCTACACCTTC
TRBJ1-3 | TRBD1 | . | TRBV29-1 | CSVTGAPDGTIYF | TGCAGCGTGACAGGGGCGCCTGACGGCACCATATATTTT
TRBJ1-1 | . | . | TRBV6-5 | CASTRQPHTEAFF | TGTGCCAGCACCCGACAGCCCCACACTGAAGCTTTCTTT
TRBJ2-2 | . | many | TRBV2 | CASSETANTGELFF | TGTGCCAGCAGTGAGACAGCGAACACCGGGGAGCTGTTTTTT
TRBJ1-5 | . | . | TRBV30 | CAWSGKGNQPQHF | TGTGCCTGGAGTGGTAAGGGCAATCAGCCCCAGCATTTT
TRBJ1-5 | . | . | TRBV2 | CASSLRGYQPQHF | TGTGCCAGCAGTCTGAGGGGTTATCAGCCCCAGCATTTT
TRBJ1-2 | . | . | TRBV30 | CAWSWRGGYTF | TGTGCCTGGAGTTGGAGGGGCGGCTACACCTTC
TRBJ2-3 | . | few | TRBV15 | CATSSQGRGTDTQYF | TGTGCCACCAGCAGTCAGGGGAGGGGCACAGATACGCAGTATTTT
TRBJ1-5 | . | . | TRBV5-1 | CASSLAGVSNQPQHF | TGCGCCAGCAGCTTGGCTGGGGTGAGCAATCAGCCCCAGCATTTT
TRBJ2-3 | TRBD2 | . | TRBV11-2 | CASSMGLAGGADTQYF | TGTGCCAGCAGCATGGGACTAGCGGGGGGTGCAGATACGCAGTATTTT
TRBJ1-4 | . | . | TRBV14 | CASSPRTGGEKLFF | TGTGCCAGCAGCCCGAGGACCGGAGGGGAAAAACTGTTTTTT